This TCR beta chain was identified during a study of T cells in Graves' hyperthyroidism and ophthalmopathy. This clonotype was seen ten or more times. There were TCR beta CDR3 regions amplified from RNA transcripts. HTBI primers were employed in a first-round RT-PCR of the TCR CDR3. TCRdb re-analysed the multiplex PCR reads in MiXCR, keeping a single row per CDR3 protein. The sample shows almost 600,000 distinct CDR3 sequences, approximately 15% of them seen only once. In germline, CDR1 is MNHEY, CDR2 SVGEGT. Trimming took 7 bases from V and 7 from J; bases not matched to a gene: 9. The CDR3 is made up of 15 amino acids.

Sequenced input: blood. The rearrangement uses TRBV6-2 or TRBV6-3 and TRBJ1-6; TRBD1 matches at 8 bases. This TCR was recovered from a woman in her twenties or thirties with Graves' hyperthyroidism that later progressed to Graves' ophthalmopathy. The CDR3 reads CASKTTGATNSPLHF. The CDR3 nucleotides are TGTGCCAGCAAAACGACAGGGGCCACCAATTCACCCCTCCACTTT.